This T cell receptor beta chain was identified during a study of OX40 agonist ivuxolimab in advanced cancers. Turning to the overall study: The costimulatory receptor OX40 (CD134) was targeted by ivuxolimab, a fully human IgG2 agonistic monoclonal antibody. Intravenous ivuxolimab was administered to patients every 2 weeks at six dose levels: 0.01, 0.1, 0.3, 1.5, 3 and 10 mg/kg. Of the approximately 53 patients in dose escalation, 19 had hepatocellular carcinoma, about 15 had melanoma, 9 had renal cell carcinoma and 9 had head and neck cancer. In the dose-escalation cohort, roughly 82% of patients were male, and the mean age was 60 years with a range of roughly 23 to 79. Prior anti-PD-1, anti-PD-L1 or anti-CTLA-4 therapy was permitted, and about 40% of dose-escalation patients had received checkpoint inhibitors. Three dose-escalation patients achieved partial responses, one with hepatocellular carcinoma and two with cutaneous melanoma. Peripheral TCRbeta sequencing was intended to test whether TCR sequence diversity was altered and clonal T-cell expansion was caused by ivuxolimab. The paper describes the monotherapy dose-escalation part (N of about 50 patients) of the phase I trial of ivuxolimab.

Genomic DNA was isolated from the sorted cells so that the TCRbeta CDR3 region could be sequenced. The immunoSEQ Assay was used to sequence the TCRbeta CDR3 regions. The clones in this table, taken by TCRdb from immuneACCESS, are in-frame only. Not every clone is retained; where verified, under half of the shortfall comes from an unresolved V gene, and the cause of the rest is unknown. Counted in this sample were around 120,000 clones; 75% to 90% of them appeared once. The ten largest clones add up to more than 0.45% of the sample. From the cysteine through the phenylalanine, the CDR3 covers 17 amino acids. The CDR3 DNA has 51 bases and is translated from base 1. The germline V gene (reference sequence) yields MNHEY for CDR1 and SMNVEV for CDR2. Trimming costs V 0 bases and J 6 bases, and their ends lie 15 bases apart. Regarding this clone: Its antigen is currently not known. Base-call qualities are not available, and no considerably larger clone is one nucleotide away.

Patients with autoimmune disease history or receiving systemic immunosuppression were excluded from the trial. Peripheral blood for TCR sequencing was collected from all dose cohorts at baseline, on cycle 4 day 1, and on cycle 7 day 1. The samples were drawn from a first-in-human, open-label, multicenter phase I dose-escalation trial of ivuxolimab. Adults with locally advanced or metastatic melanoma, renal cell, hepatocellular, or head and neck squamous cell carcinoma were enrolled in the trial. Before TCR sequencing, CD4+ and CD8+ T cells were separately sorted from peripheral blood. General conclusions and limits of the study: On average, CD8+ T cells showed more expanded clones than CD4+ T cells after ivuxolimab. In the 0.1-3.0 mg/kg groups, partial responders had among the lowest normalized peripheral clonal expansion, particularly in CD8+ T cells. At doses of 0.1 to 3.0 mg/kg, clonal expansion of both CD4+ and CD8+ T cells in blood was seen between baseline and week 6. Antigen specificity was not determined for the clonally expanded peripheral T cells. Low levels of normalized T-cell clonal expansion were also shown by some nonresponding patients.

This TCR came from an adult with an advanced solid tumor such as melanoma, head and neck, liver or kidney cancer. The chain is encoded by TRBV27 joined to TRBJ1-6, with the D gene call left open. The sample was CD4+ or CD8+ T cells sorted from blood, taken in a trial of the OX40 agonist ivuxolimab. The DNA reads TGTGCCAGCAGTTTATCCCTTCCGGCTATTAGTAATTCACCCCTCCACTTT. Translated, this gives CASSLSLPAISNSPLHF.